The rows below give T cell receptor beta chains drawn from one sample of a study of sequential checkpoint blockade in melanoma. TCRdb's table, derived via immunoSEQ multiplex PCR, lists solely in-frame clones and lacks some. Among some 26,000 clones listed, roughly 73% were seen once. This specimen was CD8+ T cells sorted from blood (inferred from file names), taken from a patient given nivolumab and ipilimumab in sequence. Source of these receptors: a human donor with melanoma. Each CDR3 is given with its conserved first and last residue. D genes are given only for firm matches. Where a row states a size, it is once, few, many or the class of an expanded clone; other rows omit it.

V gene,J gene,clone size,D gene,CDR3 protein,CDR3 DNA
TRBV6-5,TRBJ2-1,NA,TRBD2,CASSYVRGGAYNEQFF,TGTGCCAGCAGTTACGTACGCGGGGGGGCCTACAATGAGCAGTTCTTC
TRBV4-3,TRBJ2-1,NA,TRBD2,CASSQDRTSSSGRFNEQFF,TGCGCCAGCAGCCAAGACCGGACCTCATCTAGCGGGAGGTTCAATGAGCAGTTCTTC
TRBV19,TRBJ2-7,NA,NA,CASSIGANEQYF,TGTGCCAGTAGTATAGGGGCTAACGAGCAGTACTTC
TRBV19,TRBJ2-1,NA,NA,CASSILNRPGEQFF,TGTGCCAGTAGTATACTGAACAGGCCAGGGGAGCAGTTCTTC
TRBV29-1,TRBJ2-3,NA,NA,CSVEKVGGDSLADTQYF,TGCAGCGTTGAGAAAGTGGGAGGAGATTCCTTGGCAGATACGCAGTATTTT
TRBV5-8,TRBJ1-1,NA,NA,CASCPGQLTRVNTEAFF,TGTGCCAGCTGTCCCGGACAGTTAACGAGGGTGAACACTGAAGCTTTCTTT
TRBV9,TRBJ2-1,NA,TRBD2,CASSVRGDEQFF,TGTGCCAGCAGCGTCCGGGGGGATGAGCAGTTCTTC
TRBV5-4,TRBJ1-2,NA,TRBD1,CAGTGQGAINGYTF,TGTGCCGGGACGGGGCAGGGGGCAATAAATGGCTACACCTTC
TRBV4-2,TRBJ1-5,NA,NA,CASSQDLGAGQPQHF,TGTGCCAGCAGCCAAGATTTGGGGGCAGGTCAGCCCCAGCATTTT
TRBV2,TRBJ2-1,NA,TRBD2,CASSAGLAGNNEQFF,TGTGCCAGCAGCGCGGGACTAGCGGGGAACAATGAGCAGTTCTTC
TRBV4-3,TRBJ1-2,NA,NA,CASSHLTDRYGYTF,TGCGCCAGCAGCCACCTAACGGACAGATATGGCTACACCTTC
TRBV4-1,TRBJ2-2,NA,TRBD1,CASSPQGVDTGELFF,TGCGCCAGCAGCCCGCAGGGGGTAGACACCGGGGAGCTGTTTTTT
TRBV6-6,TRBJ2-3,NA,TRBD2,CAAERGNTNTQYF,TGTGCCGCAGAGCGGGGGAACACCAATACGCAGTATTTT
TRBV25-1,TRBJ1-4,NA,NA,CASTEASTNEKLFF,TGTGCCAGCACCGAGGCTTCAACTAATGAAAAACTGTTTTTT
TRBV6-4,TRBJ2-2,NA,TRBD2,CASSDGLAGGEAGELFF,TGTGCCAGCAGTGATGGACTAGCGGGAGGGGAAGCCGGGGAGCTGTTTTTT
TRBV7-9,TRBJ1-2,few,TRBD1,CASSLNGLDRVYGYTF,TGTGCCAGCAGCTTAAATGGTCTGGACAGGGTCTATGGCTACACCTTC
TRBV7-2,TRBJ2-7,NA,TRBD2,CASSLELAGHSYEQYF,TGTGCCAGCAGCTTAGAACTAGCGGGTCACTCCTACGAGCAGTACTTC
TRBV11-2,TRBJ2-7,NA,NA,CASSLGQGLVPGEQYF,TGTGCCAGCAGCTTAGGTCAGGGTCTTGTCCCTGGCGAGCAGTACTTC
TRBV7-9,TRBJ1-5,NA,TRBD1,CASSLGQGWDQPQHF,TGTGCCAGCAGCTTAGGACAGGGCTGGGATCAGCCCCAGCATTTT
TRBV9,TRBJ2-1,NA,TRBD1,CASKDRVNNEQFF,TGTGCCAGCAAGGACAGGGTTAACAATGAGCAGTTCTTC
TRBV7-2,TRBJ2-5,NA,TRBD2,CASSLEERGSSLQETQYF,TGTGCCAGCAGCTTAGAGGAGCGGGGTTCTTCTCTGCAAGAGACCCAGTACTTC
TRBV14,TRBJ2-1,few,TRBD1,CASSQTGSNNEQFF,TGTGCCAGCAGCCAGACAGGGAGTAACAATGAGCAGTTCTTC
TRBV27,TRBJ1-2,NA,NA,CASSVGDYGYTF,TGTGCCAGCAGCGTGGGCGACTATGGCTACACCTTC
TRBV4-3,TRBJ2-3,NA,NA,CASSQTAGPDTQYF,TGCGCCAGCAGCCAGACGGCAGGGCCAGATACGCAGTATTTT
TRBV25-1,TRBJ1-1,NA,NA,CASSESQTGNTEAFF,TGTGCCAGCAGTGAATCCCAGACAGGGAACACTGAAGCTTTCTTT
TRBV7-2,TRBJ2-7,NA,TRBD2,CASSVLPGLVMGEQYF,TGTGCCAGCAGCGTCCTCCCGGGACTAGTAATGGGGGAGCAGTACTTC
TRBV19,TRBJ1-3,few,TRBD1,CASSIGTVGNTIYF,TGTGCCAGTAGTATTGGGACAGTTGGAAACACCATATATTTT
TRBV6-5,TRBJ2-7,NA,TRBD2,CASSYLGLAGTYEQYF,TGTGCCAGCAGTTACCTCGGACTAGCGGGGACCTACGAGCAGTACTTC
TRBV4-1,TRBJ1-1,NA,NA,CASSQDMGANTEAFF,TGCGCCAGCAGCCAAGATATGGGGGCCAACACTGAAGCTTTCTTT
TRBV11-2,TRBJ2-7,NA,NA,CASSLSGYYEQYF,TGTGCCAGCAGCTTAAGCGGATACTACGAGCAGTACTTC
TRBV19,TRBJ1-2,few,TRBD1,CASSGTGVGYTF,TGTGCCAGTAGCGGGACAGGGGTTGGCTACACCTTC
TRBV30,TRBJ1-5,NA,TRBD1,CAWSTTGGNQPQHF,TGTGCCTGGAGTACGACAGGGGGCAATCAGCCCCAGCATTTT
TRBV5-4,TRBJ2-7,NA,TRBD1,CASSPGTGSYEQYF,TGTGCCAGCAGCCCCGGGACAGGATCCTACGAGCAGTACTTC
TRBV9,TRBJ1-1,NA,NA,CASSAGGLNTEAFF,TGTGCCAGCAGCGCTGGGGGGTTGAACACTGAAGCTTTCTTT
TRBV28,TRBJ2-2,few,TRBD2,CASSIIAGGWTGELFF,TGTGCCAGCAGTATCATAGCGGGAGGGTGGACCGGGGAGCTGTTTTTT
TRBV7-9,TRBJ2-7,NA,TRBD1,CASSTTRQGAVAYEQYF,TGTGCCAGCAGCACTACCCGCCAGGGGGCTGTCGCCTACGAGCAGTACTTC
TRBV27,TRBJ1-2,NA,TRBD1,CASSGGGRVDGYTF,TGTGCCAGCAGTGGAGGGGGCCGCGTTGATGGCTACACCTTC
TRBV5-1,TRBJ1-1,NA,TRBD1,CASSRPGQGNTEAFF,TGCGCCAGCAGCCGACCCGGACAGGGGAACACTGAAGCTTTCTTT
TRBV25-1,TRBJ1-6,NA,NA,CASSTTGTSVNSPLHF,TGTGCCAGCAGTACAACAGGGACGTCGGTTAATTCACCCCTCCACTTT
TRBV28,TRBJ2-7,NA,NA,CASSLALGAEQYF,TGTGCCAGCAGTTTAGCATTGGGCGCCGAGCAGTACTTC
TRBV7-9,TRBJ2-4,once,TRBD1,CASSSTGGAGNIQYF,TGTGCCAGCAGCTCAACAGGGGGCGCGGGAAACATTCAGTACTTC
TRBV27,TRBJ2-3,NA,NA,CASSLQGFDTQYF,TGTGCCAGCAGTTTACAGGGGTTCGATACGCAGTATTTT
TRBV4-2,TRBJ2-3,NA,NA,CASSQAVAYREFTDTQYF,TGTGCCAGCAGCCAAGCGGTCGCGTATCGGGAGTTTACAGATACGCAGTATTTT
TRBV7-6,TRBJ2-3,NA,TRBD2,CASSLLAGRNADTQYF,TGTGCCAGCAGCTTACTAGCGGGGCGGAATGCAGATACGCAGTATTTT
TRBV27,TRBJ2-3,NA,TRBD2,CASSSGTSQGTQYF,TGTGCCAGCAGTTCAGGGACTAGCCAGGGTACGCAGTATTTT
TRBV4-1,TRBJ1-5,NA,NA,CASSQDLGSGQPQHF,TGCGCCAGCAGCCAAGATCTTGGGTCAGGTCAGCCCCAGCATTTT
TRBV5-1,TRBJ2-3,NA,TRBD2,CASSLTSGRTDTQYF,TGCGCCAGCAGCTTAACTAGCGGGCGCACAGATACGCAGTATTTT
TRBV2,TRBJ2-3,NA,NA,CASNQGSGTQYF,TGTGCCAGCAACCAAGGGAGCGGTACGCAGTATTTT
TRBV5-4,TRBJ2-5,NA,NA,CASSSYQETQYF,TGTGCCAGCAGCTCGTACCAAGAGACCCAGTACTTC
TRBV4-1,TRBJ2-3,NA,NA,CASSQDLGRGARDTQYF,TGCGCCAGCAGCCAAGATCTGGGACGGGGGGCCAGGGATACGCAGTATTTT
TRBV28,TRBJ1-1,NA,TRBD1,CASSSWDRGAFF,TGTGCCAGCAGTTCCTGGGACAGGGGAGCTTTCTTT
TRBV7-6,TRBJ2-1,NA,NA,CASSLVGGRGSYNEQFF,TGTGCCAGCAGCTTAGTTGGGGGCAGGGGTTCGTACAATGAGCAGTTCTTC
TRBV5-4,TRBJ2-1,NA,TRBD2,CASRGLAGYNEQFF,TGTGCCAGCCGGGGACTAGCGGGTTACAATGAGCAGTTCTTC
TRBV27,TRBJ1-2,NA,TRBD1,CASKVLGGQDGYTF,TGTGCCAGCAAGGTTCTCGGGGGACAGGATGGCTACACCTTC
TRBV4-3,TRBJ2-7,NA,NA,CASSQDDSNYEQYF,TGCGCCAGCAGCCAAGATGACTCCAATTACGAGCAGTACTTC
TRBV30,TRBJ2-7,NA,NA,CAWSVFFPFEQYF,TGTGCCTGGAGTGTGTTCTTTCCGTTCGAGCAGTACTTC
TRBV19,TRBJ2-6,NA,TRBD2,CASSMGGDGSGANVLTF,TGTGCCAGTAGTATGGGAGGGGACGGCTCTGGGGCCAACGTCCTGACTTTC